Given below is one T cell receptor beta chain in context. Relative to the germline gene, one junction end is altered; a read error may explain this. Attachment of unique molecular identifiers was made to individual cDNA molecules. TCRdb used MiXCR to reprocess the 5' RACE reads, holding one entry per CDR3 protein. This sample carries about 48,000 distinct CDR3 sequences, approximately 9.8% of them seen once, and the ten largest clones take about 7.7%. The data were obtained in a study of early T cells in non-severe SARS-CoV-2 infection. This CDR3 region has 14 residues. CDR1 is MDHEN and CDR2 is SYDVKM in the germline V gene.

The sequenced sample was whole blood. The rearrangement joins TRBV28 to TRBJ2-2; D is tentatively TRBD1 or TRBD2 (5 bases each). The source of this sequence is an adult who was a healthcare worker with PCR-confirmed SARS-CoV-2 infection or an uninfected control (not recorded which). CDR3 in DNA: TGTACCAGCAGTTTCAAGGGGAGAACCGGGGAGCTGTTTTTT. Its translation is CTSSFKGRTGELFF. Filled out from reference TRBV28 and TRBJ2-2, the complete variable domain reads DVKVTQSSRYLVKRTGEKVFLECVQDMDHENMFWYRQDPGLGLRLIYFSYDVKMKEKGDIPEGYSVSREKKERFSLILESASTNQTSMYLCTSSFKGRTGELFFGEGSRLTVL.